This T cell receptor (beta chain) was identified in a study of T-cell memory formation after mild COVID-19. Study at large: TCR clusters showed largely donor specificity.

The V gene's germline CDR1 is SQVTM and CDR2 ANQGSEA. The germline V and J ends were trimmed by 4 bases and 14 bases, with 10 bases remaining between them. The CDR3 extends over 9 amino acids. MiXCR was run by TCRdb on the 5' RACE reads, yielding one entry per CDR3 protein. This sample has about 430,000 distinct CDR3 sequences; 24% occur once, and the top ten carry about 8.7%. On this clonotype itself: Its antigen is not identified.

General study findings and limits: Mainly CM and EM harbored the contracting CD4+ clones; mainly EMRA harbored the CD8+ ones. Pre-infection memory harbored some responding clones, suggesting cross-reactive memory joined. Later expanders leaned CD4+, whereas clones that contracted between day 15 and 85 were balanced CD4/CD8.

The chain has TRBV29-1 and TRBJ2-3; D may be TRBD1 or TRBD2 (7 bases each). The sequence derives from an adult woman who had mild COVID-19 (a few samples of this study predate the infection). Cell type and time point are not known. The sample taken for sequencing was PBMCs or a T cell subset sorted from them (not recorded which). The CDR3 loop reads CSVARGGYF. In nucleotides, the CDR3 is TGCAGCGTTGCCAGGGGGGGGTATTTT.